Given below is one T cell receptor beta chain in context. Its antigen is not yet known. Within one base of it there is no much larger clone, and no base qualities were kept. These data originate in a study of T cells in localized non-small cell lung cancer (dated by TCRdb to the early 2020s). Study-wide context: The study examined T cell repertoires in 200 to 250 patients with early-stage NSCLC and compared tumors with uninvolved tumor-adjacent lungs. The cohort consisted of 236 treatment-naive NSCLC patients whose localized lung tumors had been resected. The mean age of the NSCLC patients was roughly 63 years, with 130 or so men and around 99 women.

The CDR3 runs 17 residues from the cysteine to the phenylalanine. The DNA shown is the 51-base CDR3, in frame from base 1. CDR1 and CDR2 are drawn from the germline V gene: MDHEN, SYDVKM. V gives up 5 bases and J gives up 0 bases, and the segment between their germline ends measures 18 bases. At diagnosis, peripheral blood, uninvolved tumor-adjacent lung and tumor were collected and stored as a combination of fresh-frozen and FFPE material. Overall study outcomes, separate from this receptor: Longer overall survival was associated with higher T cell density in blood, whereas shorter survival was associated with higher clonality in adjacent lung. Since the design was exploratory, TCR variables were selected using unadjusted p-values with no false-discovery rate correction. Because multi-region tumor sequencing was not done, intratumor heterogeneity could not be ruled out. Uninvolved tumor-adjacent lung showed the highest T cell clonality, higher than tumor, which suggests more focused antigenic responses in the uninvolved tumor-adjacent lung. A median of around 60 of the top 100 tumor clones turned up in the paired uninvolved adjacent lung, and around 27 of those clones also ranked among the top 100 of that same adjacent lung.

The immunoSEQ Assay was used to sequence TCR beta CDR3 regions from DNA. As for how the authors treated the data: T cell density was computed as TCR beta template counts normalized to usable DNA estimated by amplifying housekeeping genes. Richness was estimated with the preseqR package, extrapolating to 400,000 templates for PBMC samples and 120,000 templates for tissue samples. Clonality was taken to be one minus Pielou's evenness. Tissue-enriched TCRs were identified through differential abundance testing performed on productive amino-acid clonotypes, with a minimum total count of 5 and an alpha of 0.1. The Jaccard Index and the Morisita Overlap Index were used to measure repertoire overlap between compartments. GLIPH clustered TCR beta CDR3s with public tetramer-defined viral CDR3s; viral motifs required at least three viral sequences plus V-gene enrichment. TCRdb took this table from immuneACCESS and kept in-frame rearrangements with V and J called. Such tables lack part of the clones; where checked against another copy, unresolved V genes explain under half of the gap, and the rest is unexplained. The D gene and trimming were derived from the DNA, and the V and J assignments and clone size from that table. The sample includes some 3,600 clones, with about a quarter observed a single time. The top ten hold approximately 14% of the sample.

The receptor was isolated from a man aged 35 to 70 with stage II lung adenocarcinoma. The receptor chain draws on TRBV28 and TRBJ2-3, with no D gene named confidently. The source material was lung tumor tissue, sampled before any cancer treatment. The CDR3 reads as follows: CASSPALGRVSTDTQYF. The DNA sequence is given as TGTGCCAGCAGTCCCGCCCTGGGAAGGGTGAGCACAGATACGCAGTATTTT. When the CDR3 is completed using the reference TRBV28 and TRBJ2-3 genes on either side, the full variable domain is DVKVTQSSRYLVKRTGEKVFLECVQDMDHENMFWYRQDPGLGLRLIYFSYDVKMKEKGDIPEGYSVSREKKERFSLILESASTNQTSMYLCASSPALGRVSTDTQYFGPGTRLTVL.